These T cell receptor beta chains were read from a single sample in a study of cytomegalovirus exposure and HLA in healthy donors. This table comes from immunoSEQ multiplex PCR, and its TCRdb copy is limited to in-frame clones, with some not included. The sample records about 160,000 clones, over 70% being singletons. The source material was PBMCs. These receptors were taken from a man between 18 and 29 years old in good health and CMV-seropositive. The CDR3 runs from the conserved cysteine through the conserved F or W. A D gene is named only where the DNA matches it firmly. Rows give clone size only sometimes, using once, few, many, or a class for an expanded clone.

-,TRBJ2-3,TRBD1,TRBV4-1,TGCGCCAGCAGCCAGGGACAGGGGGTTAGCACAGATACGCAGTATTTT,CASSQGQGVSTDTQYF
few,TRBJ1-5,TRBD1,TRBV4-1,TGCGCCAGCAGCCCAGCGCAGGGGGGCGATCAGCCCCAGCATTTT,CASSPAQGGDQPQHF
-,TRBJ2-5,-,TRBV5-1,TGCGCCAGCAGTCAATCAGGGAACCAAGAGACCCAGTACTTC,CASSQSGNQETQYF
-,TRBJ2-7,-,TRBV7-9,TGTTCCAGCAGCCTCGGAGGTGAGCAGTACTTC,CSSSLGGEQYF
few,TRBJ1-6,-,TRBV5-1,TGCGCCAGCAGCCTTGGGGGGGATCCCTATAATTCACCCCTCCACTTT,CASSLGGDPYNSPLHF
few,TRBJ1-5,-,TRBV7-9,TGTGCCAGCAGCTTAGCGGGAGGGTTTCAGCCCCAGCATTTT,CASSLAGGFQPQHF
-,TRBJ1-6,-,TRBV5-1,TGCGCCAGCAGCCTAAACTCCAGGGGCGGGGGCAATTCACCCCTCCACTTT,CASSLNSRGGGNSPLHF
-,TRBJ2-7,-,TRBV5-6,TGTGCCAGCAGCTTGGCCCAAAACTACGAGCAGTACTTC,CASSLAQNYEQYF
-,TRBJ2-1,TRBD2,TRBV30,TGTGCCTGGAGTTTAGCGGGGACTGACAATGAGCAGTTCTTC,CAWSLAGTDNEQFF
few,TRBJ1-6,TRBD1,TRBV9,TGTGCCAGCAGCCTAGGACAGGGGACTAATTCACCCCTCCACTTT,CASSLGQGTNSPLHF
-,TRBJ1-6,-,TRBV6-4,TGTGCCAGCAGTCCCTCGCCGGGGGATTCACCCCTCCACTTT,CASSPSPGDSPLHF
-,TRBJ2-7,-,TRBV27,TGTGCCAGCAGCCTACAGGGAACCAACGAGCAGTACTTC,CASSLQGTNEQYF
-,TRBJ2-7,-,TRBV10-3,TGTGCCATCAGAGACCTACAGGGTTCCTCCTACGAGCAGTACTTC,CAIRDLQGSSYEQYF
-,TRBJ2-1,-,TRBV5-4,TGTGCCAGCAGCTCGGACGGGGGACCCTACAATGAGCAGTTCTTC,CASSSDGGPYNEQFF
-,TRBJ1-2,TRBD1,TRBV29-1,TGCAGCGTGGCCCTCGGGACAGGGGATCACTATGGCTACACCTTC,CSVALGTGDHYGYTF
-,TRBJ2-3,TRBD2,TRBV7-2,TGTGCCAGCAGCGCCTTGGCGGGGGTGAAAGATACGCAGTATTTT,CASSALAGVKDTQYF
-,TRBJ2-5,-,TRBV7-9,TGTGCCAGCAGCTTAGACTCACAAGAGACCCAGTACTTC,CASSLDSQETQYF
-,TRBJ2-7,-,TRBV5-4,TGTGCCAGCAGTTCAGACAGCTACGAGCAGTACTTC,CASSSDSYEQYF
once,TRBJ2-3,TRBD2,TRBV25-1,TGTGCCAGCAGTGTCGGCGGGGGAGTAACAGATACGCAGTATTTT,CASSVGGGVTDTQYF
-,TRBJ2-1,-,TRBV5-8,TGTGCCAGCAGCGCATTTGGAGGGATGCTCGGCGATGAGCAGTTCTTC,CASSAFGGMLGDEQFF
-,TRBJ1-5,-,TRBV27,TGTGCCAGCAGCTCAACAGCCAATCAGCCCCAGCATTTT,CASSSTANQPQHF
-,TRBJ2-5,TRBD2,TRBV5-1,TGCGCCAGCAGCCCGGGACTAGCGTCAGAGACCCAGTACTTC,CASSPGLASETQYF
-,TRBJ2-5,-,TRBV4-2,TGTGCCAGCAGCCAAGAATCCAGCGGAGGGCTGACCCAGTACTTC,CASSQESSGGLTQYF
few,TRBJ2-3,TRBD1,TRBV9,TGTGCCAGCAGCGTAGTACAGGGGTCGGGCACAGATACGCAGTATTTT,CASSVVQGSGTDTQYF
-,TRBJ2-7,TRBD2,TRBV6-1,TGTGCCAGCAGGGGACTAGCGGGACCCTACGAGCAGTACTTC,CASRGLAGPYEQYF
-,TRBJ2-1,-,TRBV6-1,TGTGCCAGCAGTCTAGCAGGCGGCTACAATGAGCAGTTCTTC,CASSLAGGYNEQFF
once,TRBJ1-2,-,TRBV4-3,TGCGCCAGCAGCCAAGATGGGGGCTTTAACTATGGCTACACCTTC,CASSQDGGFNYGYTF
few,TRBJ1-1,-,TRBV5-1,TGCGCCAGCAGCATAAAACAGGCCCCGGTGGCTGAAGCTTTCTTT,CASSIKQAPVAEAFF
-,TRBJ1-1,TRBD1,TRBV6-1,TGTGCCAGCAGTGAGGGACAGGGGTATACTGAAGCTTTCTTT,CASSEGQGYTEAFF